This T cell receptor beta chain was sequenced for a study of Ad26.COV2.S vaccination and SARS-CoV-2 variants. Sequenced by immunoSEQ multiplex PCR; TCRdb stores in-frame clones only, minus some. The sample holds around 500,000 clones, about 89% seen once. Concerning this clone: The antigen remains unidentified.

V was pared by 3 bases and J by 3 bases, with 14 bases between. Germline loops: CDR1 MNHNS, CDR2 SASEGT. The CDR3 runs 15 residues. Treatment in this sample: about 20 received Ad26.COV2.S at low or high dose, single or two shots; several received placebo; per-sample allocation not given. Collection of samples fell on day 63 after the first vaccine or placebo injection. Within Boston, the person who donated was an adult of 18-55 years. Ad26 vector vaccine expressed Wuhan-strain SARS-CoV-2 spike. Study-level results: Substantial post-vaccination breadth of spike-specific CD8+ and CD4+ T cell responses was reported.

The chain couples TRBV6-1 to TRBJ1-1, with unresolved D. Sequencing used peripheral blood, obtained in a trial of Ad26.COV2.S vaccine versus placebo. The sequence derives from a person between 18 and 65 years old who received the Ad26.COV2.S COVID-19 vaccine or a placebo. The CDR3 reads CASSEGRTWDTEAFF. CDR3 sequence (DNA): TGTGCCAGCAGTGAGGGCAGAACCTGGGACACTGAAGCTTTCTTT.